The following is a T cell receptor beta chain sequence with its context. Its matching antigen is unknown. These data belong to a study of cytomegalovirus exposure and HLA in healthy donors. Background on the study: Earlier sequencing of some 190 million T cells yielded about 120 million unique TCR beta sequences.

Germline V gene data show CDR1 as SNHLY and CDR2 as FYNNEI. The ends were cut back, 6 bases at V and 2 bases at J, with 11 bases in the middle. The CDR3 is 15 residues long. It was with 60 Vbeta and 13 Jbeta primers that the PCR ran. Clones were read by immunoSEQ multiplex PCR, and TCRdb kept only the in-frame ones, dropping some. The sample has about 180,000 clones; 77% are singletons. Study conclusions and caveats: Certain indistinguishable V segments, among them TRBV6-2 and TRBV6-3, were excluded. For most subjects, TCR beta sequences were reported to predict HLA-A and HLA-B alleles with accuracy. Segments of the TCR beta V type were, in most cases, productive about 90% or about 30% of the time in an earlier analysis.

The TCR was taken from a man aged 18 to 35 in good health and CMV-seronegative. The chain joins TRBV2 to TRBJ2-6; D is undetermined. The sequencing input was PBMCs. In nucleotides, the CDR3 is TGTGCCAGCAGGGGCCCCAGTGCTGGGGCCAACGTCCTGACTTTC. It yields the protein CASRGPSAGANVLTF. Full variable domain (remainder filled in from reference TRBV2 and TRBJ2-6): EPEVTQTPSHQVTQMGQEVILRCVPISNHLYFYWYRQILGQKVEFLVSFYNNEISEKSEIFDDQFSVERPDGSNFTLKIRSTKLEDSAMYFCASRGPSAGANVLTFGAGSRLTVL.